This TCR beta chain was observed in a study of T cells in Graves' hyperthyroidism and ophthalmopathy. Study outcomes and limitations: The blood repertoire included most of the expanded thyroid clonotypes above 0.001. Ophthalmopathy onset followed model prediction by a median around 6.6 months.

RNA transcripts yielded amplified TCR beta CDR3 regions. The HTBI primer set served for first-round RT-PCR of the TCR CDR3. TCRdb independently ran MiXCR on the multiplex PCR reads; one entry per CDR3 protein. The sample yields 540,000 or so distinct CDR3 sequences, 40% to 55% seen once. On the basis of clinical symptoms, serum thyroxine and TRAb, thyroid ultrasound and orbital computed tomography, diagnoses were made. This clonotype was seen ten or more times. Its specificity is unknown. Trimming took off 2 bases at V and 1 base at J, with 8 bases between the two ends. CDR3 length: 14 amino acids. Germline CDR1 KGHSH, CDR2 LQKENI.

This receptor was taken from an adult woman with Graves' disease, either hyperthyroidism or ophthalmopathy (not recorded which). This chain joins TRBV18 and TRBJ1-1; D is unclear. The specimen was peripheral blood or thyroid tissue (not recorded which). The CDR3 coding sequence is TGTGCCAGCTCACCAGTTACGAGGAACACTGAAGCTTTCTTT. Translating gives CASSPVTRNTEAFF.